Following are 3 T cell receptor beta chains from one sample sequenced in a study of cytomegalovirus exposure and HLA in healthy donors. Primers included in the PCR were 60 Vbeta and 13 Jbeta primers. The table came from immunoSEQ multiplex PCR; TCRdb's copy has only in-frame clones and leaves some out. The sample consists of fewer than 120,000 clones, 75% to 80% of them appearing once. Sequences were obtained from PBMCs. These receptors were collected from a woman in her 30s in good health and CMV-seronegative.

The chain joins TRBV19 to TRBJ1-6; perhaps TRBD1 as D (5 bases). The CDR3 sequence is 14 residues long. The germline V gene encodes CDR1 LNHDA and CDR2 SQIVND (reference sequence). The V and J ends lost 5 bases and 3 bases respectively, with 8 bases between them. The CDR3 sequence: CASSRDFYNSPLHF. Here the CDR3 DNA reads TGTGCCAGTAGTCGGGACTTCTATAATTCACCCCTCCACTTT.

The V gene is TRBV10-3, the J gene TRBJ2-3; TRBD2 matches at 7 bases. With V trimmed by 8 bases and J by 0 bases, 8 bases remained unmatched. The CDR3 loop spans 15 amino acids. Germline values: CDR1 ENHRY, CDR2 SYGVKD. DNA of the CDR3: TGTGCCATCCGGGCGGGGGTTGCTAGCACAGATACGCAGTATTTT. This gives the protein CAIRAGVASTDTQYF.

The rearrangement uses TRBV27 and TRBJ2-5; the match to TRBD2 covers 9 bases. The length of the CDR3 is 14 residues. CDR1 is MNHEY, CDR2 SMNVEV, per germline (reference sequence). The junction had 4 bases not matched to a gene; V was cut back by 3 bases and J by 5 bases. CDR3 loop: CASSFLSGRETQYF. The CDR3 DNA reads as TGTGCCAGCAGTTTCCTGAGCGGGAGGGAGACCCAGTACTTC.